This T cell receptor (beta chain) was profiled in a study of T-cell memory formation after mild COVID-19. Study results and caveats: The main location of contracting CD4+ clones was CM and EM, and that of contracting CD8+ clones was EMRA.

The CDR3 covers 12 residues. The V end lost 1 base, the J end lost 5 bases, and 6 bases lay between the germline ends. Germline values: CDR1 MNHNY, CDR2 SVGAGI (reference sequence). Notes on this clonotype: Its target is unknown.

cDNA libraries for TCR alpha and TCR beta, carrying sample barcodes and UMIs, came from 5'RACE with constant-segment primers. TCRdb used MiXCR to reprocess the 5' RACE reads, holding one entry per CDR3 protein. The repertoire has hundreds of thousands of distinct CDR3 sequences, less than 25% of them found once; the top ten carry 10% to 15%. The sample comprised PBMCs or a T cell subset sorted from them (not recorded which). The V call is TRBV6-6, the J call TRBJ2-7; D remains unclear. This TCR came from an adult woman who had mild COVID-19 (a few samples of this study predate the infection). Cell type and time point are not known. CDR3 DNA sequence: TGTGCCAGCAGTTACTTATGGGACGAGCAGTACTTC. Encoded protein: CASSYLWDEQYF.